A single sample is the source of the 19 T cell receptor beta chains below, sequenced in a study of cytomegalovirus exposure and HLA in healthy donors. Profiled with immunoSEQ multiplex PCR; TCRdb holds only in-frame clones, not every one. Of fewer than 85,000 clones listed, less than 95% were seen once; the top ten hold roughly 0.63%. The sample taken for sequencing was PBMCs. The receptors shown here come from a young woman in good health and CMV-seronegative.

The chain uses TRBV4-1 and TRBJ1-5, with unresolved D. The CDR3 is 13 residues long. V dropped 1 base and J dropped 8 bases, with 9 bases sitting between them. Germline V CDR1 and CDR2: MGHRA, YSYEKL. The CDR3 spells CASSQASREPQHF. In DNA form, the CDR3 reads TGCGCCAGCAGCCAAGCGTCTCGGGAGCCCCAGCATTTT.

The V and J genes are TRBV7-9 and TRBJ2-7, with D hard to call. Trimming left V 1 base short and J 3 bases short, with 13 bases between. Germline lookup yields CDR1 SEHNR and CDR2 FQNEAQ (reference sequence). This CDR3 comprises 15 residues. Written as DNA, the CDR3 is TGTGCCAGCAGCTTAGATGGGCAGCCCTACTACGAGCAGTACTTC. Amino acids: CASSLDGQPYYEQYF.

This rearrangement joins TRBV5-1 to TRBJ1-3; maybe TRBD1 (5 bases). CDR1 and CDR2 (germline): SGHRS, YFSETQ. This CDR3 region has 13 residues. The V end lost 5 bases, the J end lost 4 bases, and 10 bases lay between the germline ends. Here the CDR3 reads CASREAGGNTIYF. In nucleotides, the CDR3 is TGCGCCAGCAGGGAAGCAGGGGGAAACACCATATATTTT.

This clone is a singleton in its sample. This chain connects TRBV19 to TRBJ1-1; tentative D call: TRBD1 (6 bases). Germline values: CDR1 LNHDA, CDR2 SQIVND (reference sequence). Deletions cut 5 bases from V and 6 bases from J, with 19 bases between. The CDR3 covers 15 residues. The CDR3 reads CASSPWGQVFAEAFF. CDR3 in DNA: TGTGCCAGTAGTCCTTGGGGGCAGGTCTTCGCTGAAGCTTTCTTT.

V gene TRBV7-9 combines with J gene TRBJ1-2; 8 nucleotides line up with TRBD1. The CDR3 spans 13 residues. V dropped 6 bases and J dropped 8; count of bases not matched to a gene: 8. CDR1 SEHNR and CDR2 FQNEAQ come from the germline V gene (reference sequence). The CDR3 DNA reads TGTGCCAGCAGTCGCGGACAGGGAGACGGCTACACCTTC. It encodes CASSRGQGDGYTF.

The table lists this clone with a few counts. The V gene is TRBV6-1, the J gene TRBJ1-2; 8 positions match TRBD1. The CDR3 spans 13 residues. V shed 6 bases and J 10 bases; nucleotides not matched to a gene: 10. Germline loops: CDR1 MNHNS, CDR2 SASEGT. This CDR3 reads CASSASQGASYTF. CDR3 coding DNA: TGTGCCAGCAGCGCTTCGCAGGGGGCCTCCTACACCTTC.

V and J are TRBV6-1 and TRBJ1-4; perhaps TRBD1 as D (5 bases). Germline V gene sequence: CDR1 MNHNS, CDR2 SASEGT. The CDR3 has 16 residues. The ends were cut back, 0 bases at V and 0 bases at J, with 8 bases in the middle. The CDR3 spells CASSEAGVATNEKLFF. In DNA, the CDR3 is TGTGCCAGCAGTGAAGCAGGGGTTGCAACTAATGAAAAACTGTTTTTT.

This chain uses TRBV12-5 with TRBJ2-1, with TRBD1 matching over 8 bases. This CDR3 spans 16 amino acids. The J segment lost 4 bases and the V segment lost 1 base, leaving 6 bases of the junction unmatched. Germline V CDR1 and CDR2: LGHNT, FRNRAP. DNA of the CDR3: TGTGCTAGTGGTTTGGCGGGGGACAGGCTTTACAATGAGCAGTTCTTC. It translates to CASGLAGDRLYNEQFF.

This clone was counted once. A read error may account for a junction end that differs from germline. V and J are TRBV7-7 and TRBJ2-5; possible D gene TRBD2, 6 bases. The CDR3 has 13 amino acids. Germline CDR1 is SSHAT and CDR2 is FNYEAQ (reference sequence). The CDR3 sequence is CASSSGLLETQYF. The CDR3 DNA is TGTGCTAGCAGCTCCGGACTATTGGAGACCCAGTACTTC.

In DNA form, the CDR3 reads TGCGCCAGCAACCCGGGACACCCGAGCTCCTACAATGAGCAGTTCTTC. Amino acids: CASNPGHPSSYNEQFF. The chain combines TRBV5-1 with TRBJ2-1; perhaps TRBD1 as D (6 bases). The germline V gene encodes CDR1 SGHRS and CDR2 YFSETQ. The CDR3 has 16 residues. Trimming removed 6 bases from V and 0 bases from J, with 16 bases in between.

CDR3 sequence (DNA): TGTGCCAGCAGTGAATTGGCAACAGCCCCAACGACCCAGTACTTC. Translated, it gives CASSELATAPTTQYF. This chain connects TRBV25-1 to TRBJ2-5; D gene ambiguous. The CDR3 contains 15 residues. Trimming stripped 1 base from V and 7 bases from J, with 16 bases between. From germline, CDR1 is MGHDK and CDR2 SYGVNS.

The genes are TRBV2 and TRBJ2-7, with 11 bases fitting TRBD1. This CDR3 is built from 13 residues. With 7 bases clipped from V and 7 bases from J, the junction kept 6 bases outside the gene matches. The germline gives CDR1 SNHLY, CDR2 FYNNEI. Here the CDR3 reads CASTPDRGREQYF. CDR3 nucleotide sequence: TGTGCCAGCACCCCGGACAGGGGGCGTGAGCAGTACTTC.

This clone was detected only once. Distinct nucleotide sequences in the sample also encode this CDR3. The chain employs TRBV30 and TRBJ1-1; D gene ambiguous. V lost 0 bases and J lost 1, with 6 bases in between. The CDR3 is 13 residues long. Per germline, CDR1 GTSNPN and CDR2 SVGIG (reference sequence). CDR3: CAWSVGGNTEAFF. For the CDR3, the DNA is TGTGCCTGGAGTGTAGGAGGGAACACTGAAGCTTTCTTT.

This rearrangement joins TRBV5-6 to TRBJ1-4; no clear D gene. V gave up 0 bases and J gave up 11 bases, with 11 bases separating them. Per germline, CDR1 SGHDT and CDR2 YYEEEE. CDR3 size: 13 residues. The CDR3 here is CASSLAEGYKLFF. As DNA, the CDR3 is TGTGCCAGCAGCTTGGCTGAGGGATACAAACTGTTTTTT. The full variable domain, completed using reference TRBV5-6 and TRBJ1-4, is DAGVTQSPTHLIKTRGQQVTLRCSPKSGHDTVSWYQQALGQGPQFIFQYYEEEERQRGNFPDRFSGHQFPNYSSELNVNALLLGDSALYLCASSLAEGYKLFFGSGTQLSVL.

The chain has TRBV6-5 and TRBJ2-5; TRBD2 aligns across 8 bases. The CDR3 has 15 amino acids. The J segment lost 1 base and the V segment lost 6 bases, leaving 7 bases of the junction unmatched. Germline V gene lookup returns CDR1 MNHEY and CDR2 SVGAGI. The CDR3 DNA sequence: TGTGCCAGCAGGGTCACGGGGGGGGTCCAAGAGACCCAGTACTTC. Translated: CASRVTGGVQETQYF.

CDR3 coding DNA: TGTGCCAGCAGCCACCGGGACAGGGGTGGCTACACCTTC. Protein: CASSHRDRGGYTF. The rearrangement uses TRBV14 and TRBJ1-2; 10 nucleotides align to TRBD1. In germline, CDR1 is SGHDN, CDR2 FVKESK. The CDR3 is made up of 13 amino acids. V shed 3 bases and J 7 bases; nucleotides not matched to a gene: 2. The entire variable domain, with the rest obtained from reference TRBV14 and TRBJ1-2, is as follows: EAGVTQFPSHSVIEKGQTVTLRCDPISGHDNLYWYRRVMGKEIKFLLHFVKESKQDESGMPNNRFLAERTGGTYSTLKVQPAELEDSGVYFCASSHRDRGGYTFGSGTRLTVV.

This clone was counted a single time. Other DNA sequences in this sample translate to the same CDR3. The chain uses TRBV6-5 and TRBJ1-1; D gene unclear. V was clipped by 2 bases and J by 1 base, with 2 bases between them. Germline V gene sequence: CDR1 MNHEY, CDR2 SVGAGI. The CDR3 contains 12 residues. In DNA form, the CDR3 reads TGTGCCAGCAGTTACCGGAACACTGAAGCTTTCTTT. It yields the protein CASSYRNTEAFF.

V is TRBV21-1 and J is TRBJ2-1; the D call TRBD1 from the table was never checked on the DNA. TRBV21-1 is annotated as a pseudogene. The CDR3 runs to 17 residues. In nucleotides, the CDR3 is TGTGCCAGCAGCAAAGTATATCAGGGCCTCTCCTACAATGAGCAGTTCTTC. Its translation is CASSKVYQGLSYNEQFF.

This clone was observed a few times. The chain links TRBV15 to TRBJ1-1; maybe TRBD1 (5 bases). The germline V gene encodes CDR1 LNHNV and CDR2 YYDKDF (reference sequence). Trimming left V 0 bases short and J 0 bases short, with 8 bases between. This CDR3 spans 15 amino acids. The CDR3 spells CATSRESRVNTEAFF. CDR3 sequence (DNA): TGTGCCACCAGCAGAGAGAGCAGGGTGAACACTGAAGCTTTCTTT.